Listed below are T cell receptor beta chains from one sample, sequenced in a study of brain T cells in children with intractable seizures. TCRdb's table, derived via immunoSEQ multiplex PCR, lists solely in-frame clones and lacks some. The sample shows 300,000 to 400,000 clones, 85% to 95% of them seen only once. The source material was peripheral blood, sampled about 5 months after surgery. These receptors originate from a boy under two years old with tuberous sclerosis and intractable seizures. Both conserved end residues are part of each CDR3. The order of the fields is J gene, V gene, D gene, clone size, CDR3 protein, CDR3 DNA. The D gene is left open where the match is weak. Some rows mark clone size as missing; the rest say once, few, many or name a class of expanded clone.

>TRBJ2-7|TRBV7-2|TRBD2|-
CASSEVAGDSYEQYF
TGTGCCAGCAGCGAAGTAGCGGGGGACTCCTACGAGCAGTACTTC
>TRBJ2-1|TRBV12-5|TRBD2|-
CASGLTSGRASNEQFF
TGTGCTAGTGGTTTGACGAGCGGGAGGGCCTCAAATGAGCAGTTCTTC
>TRBJ1-6|TRBV9|-|-
CASSVEGSHNSPLHF
TGTGCCAGCAGCGTTGAGGGATCGCATAATTCACCCCTCCACTTT
>TRBJ1-6|TRBV18|TRBD1|few
CASSPPDRGRSPLHF
TGTGCCAGCTCACCACCAGACAGGGGAAGATCACCCCTCCACTTT
>TRBJ1-1|TRBV5-1|-|-
CASRIFPEPNTEAFF
TGCGCCAGCAGAATTTTTCCTGAGCCGAACACTGAAGCTTTCTTT
>TRBJ1-6|TRBV27|-|-
CASSLRFPNPNSPLHF
TGTGCCAGCAGTTTGAGGTTTCCGAACCCTAATTCACCCCTCCACTTT
>TRBJ2-7|TRBV15|-|-
CATSDPGHSYEQYF
TGTGCCACCAGCGATCCGGGACATTCCTACGAGCAGTACTTC
>TRBJ2-1|TRBV7-3|-|-
CASSLGFGDEQFF
TGTGCCAGCAGCTTAGGTTTCGGAGATGAGCAGTTCTTC
>TRBJ1-5|TRBV4-2|-|-
CASSQDLTPPSNQPQHF
TGTGCCAGCAGCCAAGATCTGACTCCCCCTAGCAATCAGCCCCAGCATTTT
>TRBJ2-3|TRBV24-1|-|-
CATSDSRDSTDTQYF
TGTGCCACCAGTGACTCCCGGGACTCCACAGATACGCAGTATTTT
>TRBJ1-1|TRBV27|TRBD1|once
CASSLLQSRLSGGHTEAFF
TGTGCCAGCAGTTTACTCCAATCACGACTCTCAGGGGGCCACACTGAAGCTTTCTTT
>TRBJ2-1|TRBV7-8|-|-
CASSQSRGPYNEQFF
TGTGCCAGCAGCCAGTCCCGGGGGCCCTACAATGAGCAGTTCTTC
>TRBJ2-3|TRBV29-1|TRBD2|once
CSPGGLADTQYF
TGCAGCCCCGGGGGGTTGGCAGATACGCAGTATTTT
>TRBJ2-5|TRBV27|-|-
CASSPEGLLQETQYF
TGTGCCAGCAGTCCAGAAGGACTTCTACAAGAGACCCAGTACTTC
>TRBJ2-5|TRBV4-1|TRBD2|-
CASSQPAQREGLKTQYF
TGCGCCAGCAGCCAACCCGCCCAGCGGGAGGGTTTGAAGACCCAGTACTTC
>TRBJ2-1|TRBV7-9|TRBD2|-
CASSEIAGDSYNEQFF
TGTGCCAGCAGCGAAATAGCGGGAGACTCCTACAATGAGCAGTTCTTC
>TRBJ2-7|TRBV30|TRBD2|-
CAWSGLAGFSTYEQYF
TGTGCCTGGAGTGGACTAGCGGGTTTTTCCACCTACGAGCAGTACTTC
>TRBJ2-1|TRBV5-3|TRBD2|-
CARSLRPSGSSYNEQFF
TGTGCCAGAAGCTTGCGCCCTAGCGGGAGCTCCTACAATGAGCAGTTCTTC
>TRBJ1-3|TRBV7-9|-|-
CASSQDRQFSGNTIYF
TGTGCCAGCAGCCAGGACAGACAATTCTCTGGAAACACCATATATTTT
>TRBJ2-1|TRBV6-5|-|-
CASSYAGTGNEQFF
TGTGCCAGCAGTTACGCGGGGACTGGTAATGAGCAGTTCTTC
>TRBJ2-1|TRBV19|-|-
CASSPGPAEQFF
TGTGCCAGTAGTCCGGGCCCGGCGGAGCAGTTCTTC
>TRBJ2-3|TRBV12-5|TRBD1|-
CASGLVRGRDTQYF
TGTGCTAGTGGTTTGGTAAGGGGGCGGGATACGCAGTATTTT
>TRBJ2-5|TRBV6-5|TRBD2|-
CASSPGLAVGGTQYF
TGTGCCAGCAGTCCGGGACTAGCGGTGGGGGGGACCCAGTACTTC
>TRBJ2-3|TRBV19|TRBD2|-
CASSNSGGNPRGTDTQYF
TGTGCCAGTAGTAATAGCGGGGGCAATCCAAGGGGGACAGATACGCAGTATTTT
>TRBJ1-3|TRBV30|-|few
CAWSVGGGSGNTIYF
TGTGCCTGGAGTGTAGGAGGGGGCTCTGGAAACACCATATATTTT
>TRBJ1-2|TRBV4-1|TRBD1|-
CASSQPGTGYGYTF
TGCGCCAGCAGCCAACCCGGGACAGGCTATGGCTACACCTTC
>TRBJ1-1|TRBV7-9|-|-
CASSLSTGRFPMNTEAFF
TGTGCCAGCAGCTTGAGTACAGGTCGCTTCCCAATGAACACTGAAGCTTTCTTT
>TRBJ1-1|TRBV6-5|-|-
CASREPPVGTTEAFF
TGTGCCAGCAGGGAGCCTCCAGTAGGAACAACTGAAGCTTTCTTT
>TRBJ1-2|TRBV14|TRBD1|-
CASSPLTGGIRYGYTF
TGTGCCAGCAGCCCCCTCACAGGGGGCATTCGCTATGGCTACACCTTC
>TRBJ1-6|TRBV24-1|-|few
CATRALHF
TGTGCCACCAGAGCCCTCCACTTT
>TRBJ1-3|TRBV18|-|-
CASSTTEGNTIYF
TGTGCCAGCTCCACCACGGAAGGAAACACCATATATTTT
>TRBJ2-3|TRBV24-1|TRBD2|-
CATSGQLAGESVRPDTQYF
TGTGCCACCAGTGGCCAACTAGCGGGAGAATCCGTTAGGCCAGATACGCAGTATTTT
>TRBJ1-1|TRBV14|-|-
CASSQPPWPYWGGTEAFF
TGTGCCAGCAGCCAACCCCCATGGCCTTACTGGGGGGGCACTGAAGCTTTCTTT
>TRBJ2-7|TRBV5-1|TRBD1|-
CASSFNGQGALSHEQYF
TGCGCCAGCAGCTTTAATGGACAGGGGGCTCTCTCCCACGAGCAGTACTTC
>TRBJ2-6|TRBV5-6|-|-
CASSFPRPPPSGANVLTF
TGTGCCAGCAGCTTTCCCAGGCCCCCCCCATCTGGGGCCAACGTCCTGACTTTC
>TRBJ1-1|TRBV28|-|-
CASSSHIGGVSEAFF
TGTGCCAGCAGTTCCCATATTGGGGGAGTCTCTGAAGCTTTCTTT
>TRBJ1-2|TRBV24-1|-|-
CATSDPGSGGYTF
TGTGCCACCAGTGATCCGGGGTCTGGTGGCTACACCTTC
>TRBJ2-7|TRBV10-2|TRBD2|-
CASRIAGGPGEQYF
TGCGCCAGCAGAATAGCGGGAGGGCCGGGCGAGCAGTACTTC
>TRBJ2-1|TRBV4-1|-|-
CASSQPALQESRPNEQFF
TGCGCCAGCAGCCAACCGGCCCTCCAGGAAAGTAGGCCCAATGAGCAGTTCTTC
>TRBJ2-5|TRBV10-3|-|-
CAISRNGTQYF
TGTGCCATCAGTAGAAACGGCACCCAGTACTTC